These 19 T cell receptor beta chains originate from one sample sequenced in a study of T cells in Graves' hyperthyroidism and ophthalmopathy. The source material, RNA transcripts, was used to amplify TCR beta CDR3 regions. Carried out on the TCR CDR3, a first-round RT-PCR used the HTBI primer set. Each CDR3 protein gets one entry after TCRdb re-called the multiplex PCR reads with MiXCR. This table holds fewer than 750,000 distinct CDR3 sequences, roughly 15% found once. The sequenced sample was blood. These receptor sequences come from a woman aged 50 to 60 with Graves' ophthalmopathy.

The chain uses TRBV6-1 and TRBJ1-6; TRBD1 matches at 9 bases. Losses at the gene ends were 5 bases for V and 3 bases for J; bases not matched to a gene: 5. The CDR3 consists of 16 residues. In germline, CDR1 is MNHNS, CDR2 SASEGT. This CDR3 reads CASSPQGAFYNSPLHF. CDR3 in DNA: TGTGCCAGCAGTCCACAGGGGGCCTTCTATAATTCACCCCTCCACTTT.

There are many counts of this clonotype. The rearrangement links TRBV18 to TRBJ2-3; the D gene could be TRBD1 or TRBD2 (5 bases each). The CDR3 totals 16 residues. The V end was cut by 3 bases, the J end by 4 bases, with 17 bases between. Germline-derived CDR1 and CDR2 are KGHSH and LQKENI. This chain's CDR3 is CASSPGAHRVADTQYF. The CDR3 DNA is TGTGCCAGCTCACCCGGGGCCCATAGGGTCGCAGATACGCAGTATTTT. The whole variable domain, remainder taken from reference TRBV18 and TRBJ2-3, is NAGVMQNPRHLVRRRGQEARLRCSPMKGHSHVYWYRQLPEEGLKFMVYLQKENIIDESGMPKERFSAEFPKEGPSILRIQQVVRGDSAAYFCASSPGAHRVADTQYFGPGTRLTVL.

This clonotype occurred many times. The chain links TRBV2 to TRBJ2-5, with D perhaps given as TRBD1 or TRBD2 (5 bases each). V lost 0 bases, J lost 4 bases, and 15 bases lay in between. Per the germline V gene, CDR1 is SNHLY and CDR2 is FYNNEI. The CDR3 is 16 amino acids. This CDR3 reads CASSEALRGRLETQYF. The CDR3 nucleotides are TGTGCCAGCAGTGAAGCTCTGAGGGGACGATTAGAGACCCAGTACTTC.

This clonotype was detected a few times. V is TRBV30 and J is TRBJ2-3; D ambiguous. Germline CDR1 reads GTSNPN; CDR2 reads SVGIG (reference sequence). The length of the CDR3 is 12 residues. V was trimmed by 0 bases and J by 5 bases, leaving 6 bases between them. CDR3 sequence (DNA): TGTGCCTGGAGTGTAATAGGAGATACGCAGTATTTT. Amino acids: CAWSVIGDTQYF.

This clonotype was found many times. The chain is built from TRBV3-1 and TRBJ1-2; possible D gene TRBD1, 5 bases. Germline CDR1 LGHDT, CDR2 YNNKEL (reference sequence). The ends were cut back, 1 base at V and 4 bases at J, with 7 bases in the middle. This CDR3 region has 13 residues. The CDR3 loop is CASSQGQFYGYTF. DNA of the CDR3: TGTGCCAGCAGCCAAGGACAGTTCTATGGCTACACCTTC. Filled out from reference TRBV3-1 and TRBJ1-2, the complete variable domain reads DTAVSQTPKYLVTQMGNDKSIKCEQNLGHDTMYWYKQDSKKFLKIMFSYNNKELIINETVPNRFSPKSPDKAHLNLHINSLELGDSAVYFCASSQGQFYGYTFGSGTRLTVV.

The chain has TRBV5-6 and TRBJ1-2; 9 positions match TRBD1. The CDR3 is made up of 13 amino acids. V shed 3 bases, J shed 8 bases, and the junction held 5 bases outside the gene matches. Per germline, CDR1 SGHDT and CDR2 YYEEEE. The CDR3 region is CASSWLTGGGYTF. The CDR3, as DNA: TGTGCCAGCAGCTGGTTGACAGGGGGAGGCTACACCTTC. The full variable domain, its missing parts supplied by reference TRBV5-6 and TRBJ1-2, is DAGVTQSPTHLIKTRGQQVTLRCSPKSGHDTVSWYQQALGQGPQFIFQYYEEEERQRGNFPDRFSGHQFPNYSSELNVNALLLGDSALYLCASSWLTGGGYTFGSGTRLTVV.

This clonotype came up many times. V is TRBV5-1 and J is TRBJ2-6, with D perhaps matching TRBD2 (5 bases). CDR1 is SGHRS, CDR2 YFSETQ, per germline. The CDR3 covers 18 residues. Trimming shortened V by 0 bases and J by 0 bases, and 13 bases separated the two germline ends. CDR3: CASSLGQRISSGANVLTF. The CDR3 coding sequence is TGCGCCAGCAGCTTGGGCCAGCGGATCAGCTCTGGGGCCAACGTCCTGACTTTC.

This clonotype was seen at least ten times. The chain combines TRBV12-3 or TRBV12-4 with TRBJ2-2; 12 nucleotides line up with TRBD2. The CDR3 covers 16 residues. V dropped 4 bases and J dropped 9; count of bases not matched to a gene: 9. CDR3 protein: CASSWRLAGENRELFF. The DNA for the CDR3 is TGTGCCAGCAGTTGGCGACTAGCGGGAGAAAACAGGGAGCTGTTTTTT.

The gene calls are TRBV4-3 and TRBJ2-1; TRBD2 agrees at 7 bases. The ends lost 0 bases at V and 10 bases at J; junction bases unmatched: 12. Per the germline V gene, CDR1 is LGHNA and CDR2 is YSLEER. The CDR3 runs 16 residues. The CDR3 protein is CASSQEALNGGMEQFF. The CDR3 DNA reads TGCGCCAGCAGCCAAGAAGCTTTAAACGGGGGGATGGAGCAGTTCTTC.

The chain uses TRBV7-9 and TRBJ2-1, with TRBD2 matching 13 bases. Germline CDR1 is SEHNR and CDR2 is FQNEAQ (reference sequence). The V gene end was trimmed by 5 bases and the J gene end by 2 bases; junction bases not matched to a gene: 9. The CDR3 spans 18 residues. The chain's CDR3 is CASSRVPGLAGTYNEQFF. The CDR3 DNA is TGTGCCAGCAGCCGCGTCCCGGGACTAGCGGGAACCTACAATGAGCAGTTCTTC.

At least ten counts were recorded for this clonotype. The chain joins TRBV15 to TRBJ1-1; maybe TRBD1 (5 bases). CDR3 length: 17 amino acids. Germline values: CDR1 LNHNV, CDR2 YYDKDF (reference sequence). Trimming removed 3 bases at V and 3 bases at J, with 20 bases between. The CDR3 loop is CATSREGRTSLDTEAFF. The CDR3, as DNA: TGTGCCACCAGCAGGGAGGGGAGAACGTCCCTCGACACTGAAGCTTTCTTT.

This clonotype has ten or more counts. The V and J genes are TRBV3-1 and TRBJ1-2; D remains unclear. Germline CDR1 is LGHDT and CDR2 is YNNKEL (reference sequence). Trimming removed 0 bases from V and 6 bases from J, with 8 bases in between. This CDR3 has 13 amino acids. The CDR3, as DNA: TGTGCCAGCAGCCAAGATATTGGGAATGGCTACACCTTC. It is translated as CASSQDIGNGYTF.

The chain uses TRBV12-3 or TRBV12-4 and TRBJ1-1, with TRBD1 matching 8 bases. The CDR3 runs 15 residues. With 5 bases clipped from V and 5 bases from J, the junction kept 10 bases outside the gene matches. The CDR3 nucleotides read TGTGCCAGCAGTCCACAGGGGGGAGCGGGGACTGAAGCTTTCTTT. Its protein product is CASSPQGGAGTEAFF.

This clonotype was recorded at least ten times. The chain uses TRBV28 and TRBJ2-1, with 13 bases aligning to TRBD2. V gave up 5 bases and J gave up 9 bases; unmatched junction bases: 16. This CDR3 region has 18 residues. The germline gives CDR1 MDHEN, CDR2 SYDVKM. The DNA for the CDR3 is TGTGCCAGCAGTCCACTCCGCACGACTAGCGGGAGGACTGGTGAGCAGTTCTTC. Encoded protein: CASSPLRTTSGRTGEQFF.

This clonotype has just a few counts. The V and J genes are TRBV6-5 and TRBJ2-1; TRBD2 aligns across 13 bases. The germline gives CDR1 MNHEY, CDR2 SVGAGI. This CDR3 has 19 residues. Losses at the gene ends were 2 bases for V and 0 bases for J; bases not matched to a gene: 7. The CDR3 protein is CASSYGTSGAISSYNEQFF. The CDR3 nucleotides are TGTGCCAGCAGTTACGGGACTAGCGGGGCCATTAGCTCCTACAATGAGCAGTTCTTC.

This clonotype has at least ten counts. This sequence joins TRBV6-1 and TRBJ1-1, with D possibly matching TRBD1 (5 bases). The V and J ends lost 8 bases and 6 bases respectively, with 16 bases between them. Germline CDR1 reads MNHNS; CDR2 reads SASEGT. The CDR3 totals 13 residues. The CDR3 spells CASLLRGASEAFF. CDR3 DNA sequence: TGTGCCAGCCTCCTGAGGGGCGCATCTGAAGCTTTCTTT.

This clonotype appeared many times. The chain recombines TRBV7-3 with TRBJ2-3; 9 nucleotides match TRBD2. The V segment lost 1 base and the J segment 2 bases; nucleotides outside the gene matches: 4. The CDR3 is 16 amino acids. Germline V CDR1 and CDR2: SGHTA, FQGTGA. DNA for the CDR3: TGTGCCAGCAGCTTAAATGGCGGGAGGGCCACAGATACGCAGTATTTT. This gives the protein CASSLNGGRATDTQYF.

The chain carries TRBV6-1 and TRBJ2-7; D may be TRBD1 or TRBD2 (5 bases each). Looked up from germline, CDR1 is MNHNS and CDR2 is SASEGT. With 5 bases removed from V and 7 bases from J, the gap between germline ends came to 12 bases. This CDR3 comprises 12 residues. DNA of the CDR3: TGTGCCAGCAGTTCCGGGGCCTGGGAGCAGTACTTC. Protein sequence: CASSSGAWEQYF.

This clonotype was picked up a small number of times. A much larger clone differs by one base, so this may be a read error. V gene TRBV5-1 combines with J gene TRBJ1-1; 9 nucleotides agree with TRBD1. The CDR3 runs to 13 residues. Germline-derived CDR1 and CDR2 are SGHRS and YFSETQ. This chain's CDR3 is CASKGTGNTEALF. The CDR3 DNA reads TGCGCCAGCAAAGGGACAGGGAACACTGAAGCTCTCTTT.